The next 13 T cell receptor beta chains were all read from a single sample in a study of T cells in Graves' hyperthyroidism and ophthalmopathy. TCR beta CDR3 sequences were amplified from RNA transcripts. Using the HTBI primer set, a first-round RT-PCR was run on the TCR CDR3. TCRdb redid the calling of the multiplex PCR reads with MiXCR, one entry per CDR3 protein. The sample has roughly 98,000 distinct CDR3 sequences; roughly 40% are singletons. The specimen was peripheral blood or thyroid tissue (not recorded which). These TCRs come from a woman under 40 with Graves' hyperthyroidism.

In the case of this clonotype: A much larger clone differs by one base, so this may be a read error. V and J are TRBV7-8 and TRBJ1-1, with TRBD1 as a possible D gene (6 bases). The CDR3 covers 13 residues. The V and J ends lost 4 bases and 6 bases respectively, with 12 bases between them. Germline values: CDR1 SGHVS, CDR2 FQNEAQ. In DNA form, the CDR3 reads TGTGCCAGCAGCTACAGGGTGGGGGCTGAAGCTTTCTTT. It yields the protein CASSYRVGAEAFF.

The rearrangement joins TRBV7-9 to TRBJ2-7; TRBD2 agrees at 15 bases. The CDR3 covers 15 residues. Unmatched junction bases numbered 0, after V lost 4 bases and J lost 2 bases. The germline gives CDR1 SEHNR, CDR2 FQNEAQ (reference sequence). This CDR3 is CASSWTSGRAYEQYF. The CDR3 nucleotides read TGTGCCAGCAGCTGGACTAGCGGGAGGGCCTACGAGCAGTACTTC.

This clonotype is a singleton in its sample. The V gene is TRBV6-2 or TRBV6-3, the J gene TRBJ1-2; 8 nucleotides match TRBD1. J lost 7 bases, V lost 7 bases, and 11 bases had no gene match. The CDR3 is made up of 14 amino acids. Germline V gene data show CDR1 as MNHEY and CDR2 as SVGEGT. The CDR3 DNA reads as TGTGCCAGCAAAATAGGAACAGGGGGTTTTGGCTACACCTTC. Its translation is CASKIGTGGFGYTF.

The V call is TRBV7-6, the J call TRBJ1-6; a weak D match, TRBD1 (5 bases). The germline V gene has CDR1 SGHVS and CDR2 FNYEAQ. V shed 1 base and J shed 9 bases, with 19 bases lying between them. CDR3 length: 17 amino acids. CDR3 bases: TGTGCCAGCAGCTTAGGATTCAGGGCTTCGGGTGGTTCACCCCTCCACTTT. It codes for CASSLGFRASGGSPLHF.

The V and J genes are TRBV7-6 and TRBJ2-3; the match to TRBD2 covers 11 bases. Germline V gene data show CDR1 as SGHVS and CDR2 as FNYEAQ. The CDR3 has 16 residues. V was clipped by 1 base and J by 2 bases; unmatched bases: 2. The CDR3 coding sequence is TGTGCCAGCAGCTTAGATAGCGGGAGGGCCACAGATACGCAGTATTTT. Translated, it gives CASSLDSGRATDTQYF.

This clonotype was seen only a few times. The chain links TRBV28 to TRBJ2-7; a possible D gene is TRBD2 (5 bases). V lost 2 bases and J lost 3, with 11 bases in between. Germline CDR1 is MDHEN and CDR2 is SYDVKM. The CDR3 loop spans 14 amino acids. The CDR3 reads CASSLIGRVYEQYF. The DNA for the CDR3 is TGTGCCAGCAGTTTAATAGGGCGGGTCTACGAGCAGTACTTC.

This clonotype was recorded at least ten times. The CDR3 spells CASSYQGTSFGYGYTF. In nucleotides, the CDR3 is TGTGCCAGCAGTTATCAGGGTACCTCTTTCGGCTATGGCTACACCTTC. The chain recombines TRBV6-5 with TRBJ1-2; possible D gene TRBD1, 5 bases. The CDR3 has 16 residues. Per germline, CDR1 MNHEY and CDR2 SVGAGI. The V end was cut by 3 bases, the J end by 4 bases, with 18 bases between.

CDR3 residues: CATSTGTGVSGELFF. DNA of the CDR3: TGTGCCACCAGTACCGGGACAGGGGTCTCCGGGGAGCTGTTTTTT. The chain has TRBV15 and TRBJ2-2; 10 bases match TRBD1. The CDR3 covers 15 residues. The V segment lost 6 bases and the J segment 6 bases; nucleotides outside the gene matches: 7. Germline V gene data show CDR1 as LNHNV and CDR2 as YYDKDF (reference sequence).

In this sample, this clonotype turned up many times. The chain joins TRBV2 to TRBJ2-2; the match to TRBD2 covers 7 bases. Germline CDR1 reads SNHLY; CDR2 reads FYNNEI. CDR3 size: 14 residues. V trimming: 6 bases; J trimming: 7 bases; junction bases outside the gene matches: 8. For the CDR3, the DNA is TGTGCCAGCAGCGGAGGACTAGAGGGCGGGGAGCTGTTTTTT. Amino acids: CASSGGLEGGELFF.

The chain couples TRBV2 to TRBJ2-7; no clear D. Germline V gene data show CDR1 as SNHLY and CDR2 as FYNNEI. V dropped 7 bases and J dropped 2 bases, with 9 bases sitting between them. This CDR3 has 12 residues. This chain's CDR3 is CASKGGPYEQYF. In nucleotides, the CDR3 is TGTGCCAGCAAGGGCGGTCCCTACGAGCAGTACTTC.

As regards this clonotype: A much larger clonotype is one base distant, so this may be a read error. Since no conserved phenylalanine or tryptophan closes the CDR3, a read error is the likely cause. V gene TRBV9 combines with J gene TRBJ1-5; no clear D. Germline V CDR1 and CDR2: SGDLS, YYNGEE. The V end lost 4 bases, the J end lost 4 bases, and 9 bases lay between the germline ends. The CDR3 runs to 13 residues. CDR3 coding DNA: TGTGCCAGCAGCCTTTTTTTTAATCAGCCCCAGCATCTT. It translates to CASSLFFNQPQHL.

This clonotype has more than one count but fewer than ten. The rearrangement joins TRBV30 to TRBJ2-7; tentatively, D is TRBD2 (6 bases). The CDR3 length is 12 residues. V was clipped by 4 bases and J by 7 bases, with 14 bases between them. The germline V gene encodes CDR1 GTSNPN and CDR2 SVGIG (reference sequence). CDR3 sequence: CAWMRTAGEQYF. The CDR3 coding sequence is TGTGCCTGGATGAGGACCGCGGGGGAGCAGTACTTC. The variable domain in full, completed from reference TRBV30 and TRBJ2-7, reads SQTIHQWPATLVQPVGSPLSLECTVEGTSNPNLYWYRQAAGRGLQLLFYSVGIGQISSEVPQNLSASRPQDRQFILSSKKLLLSDSGFYLCAWMRTAGEQYFGPGTRLTVT.

To note about this clonotype: A much larger clonotype is one base distant, so this may be a read error. J is TRBJ1-1 and V is TRBV28, with D possibly TRBD1 on 6 matching bases. Germline CDR1 is MDHEN and CDR2 is SYDVKM. This CDR3 has 15 amino acids. The CDR3 protein is CASRTHDRPNTEASF. In DNA form, the CDR3 reads TGTGCCAGCAGGACCCATGACAGGCCGAACACTGAAGCTTCCTTT.